This T cell receptor beta chain originates from a study of shared clonotypes between healthy human individuals. Findings and caveats of the study: Few donors restricted represented genetic and exposure-history diversity.

On this clone itself: What it binds is unknown.

The assay was immunoSEQ multiplex PCR, and TCRdb's table has in-frame clones only and misses some. The sample includes 2.3 million or so clones, over 90% of them seen just once. Germline V gene sequence: CDR1 MDHEN, CDR2 SYDVKM. The CDR3 spans 16 residues. The V gene end was trimmed by 5 bases and the J gene end by 2 bases; junction bases not matched to a gene: 9. The origin of this receptor is a man between 18 and 35 years old in good health. Some clones in this sample may be carry-over from other donors' samples. The J gene is TRBJ2-1, the V gene TRBV28; 7 bases are a match to TRBD2. The sequenced sample consisted of naive CD4+ T cells from PBMCs. Indicated subset: CD45RA+ positively selected. CDR3 DNA sequence: TGTGCCAGCAGTCCCGCGGGGGAGGGCCCCTACAATGAGCAGTTCTTC. It translates to CASSPAGEGPYNEQFF.